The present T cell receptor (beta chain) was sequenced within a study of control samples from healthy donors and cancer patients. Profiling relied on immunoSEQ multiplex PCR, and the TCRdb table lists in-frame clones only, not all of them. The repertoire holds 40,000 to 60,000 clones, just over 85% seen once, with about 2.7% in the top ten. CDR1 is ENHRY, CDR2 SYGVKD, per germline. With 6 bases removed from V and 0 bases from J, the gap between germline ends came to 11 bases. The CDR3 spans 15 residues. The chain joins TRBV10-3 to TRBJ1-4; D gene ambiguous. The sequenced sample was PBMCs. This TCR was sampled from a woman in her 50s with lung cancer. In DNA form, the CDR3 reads TGTGCCATCAGCTCCGGATCTGCAACTAATGAAAAACTGTTTTTT. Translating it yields CAISSGSATNEKLFF.